Listed here are 8 T cell receptor beta chains from one sample, sequenced in a study of beta chain features in type 1 diabetes (dated by TCRdb to the late 2010s). General study outcomes and caveats: Type 1 diabetes patients showed a moderate but significant shortening of TCRB CDR3 length in all four CD4+ subsets.

Library generation was performed with the immunoSEQ multiplex PCR assay. The High Capacity cDNA Reverse Transcription Kit was used to reverse transcribe all of the isolated RNA, meaning that expressed TCRB transcripts were what got sequenced. TCRdb retrieved this table from immuneACCESS and kept in-frame rearrangements only. Not all clones are present; in checked studies, unresolved V genes account for under half, and no reason is known for the remainder. Here the sample has 300,000 or so clones; about a tenth occur a single time. Roughly 1% of the sample belongs to the ten largest clones. The antigens these receptors bind are not known. The sequenced material came from central memory CD4+ T cells from blood. The source is a man aged 25 to 40 with type 1 diabetes.

This chain links TRBV5-6 with TRBJ2-5, with D perhaps matching TRBD1 or TRBD2 (5 bases each). This CDR3 comprises 14 residues. CDR1 is SGHDT and CDR2 is YYEEEE in the germline V gene. V was clipped by 2 bases and J by 5 bases, with 13 bases between them. CDR3 bases: TGTGCCAGCAGCTTAAGGGACGGGCTGGAGACCCAGTACTTC. This sequence encodes CASSLRDGLETQYF.

This chain uses TRBV7-2 with TRBJ1-1, with no clear D. V lost 4 bases to trimming and J lost 3 bases, with 9 bases between them. There are 13 residues in the CDR3. Germline V gene sequence: CDR1 SGHTA, CDR2 FQGNSA. This CDR3 reads CASSSQMDTEAFF. In DNA, the CDR3 is TGTGCCAGCAGCTCCCAGATGGACACTGAAGCTTTCTTT.

This clone was detected a few times. The J gene is TRBJ2-5, the V gene TRBV30; a possible D gene is TRBD2 (5 bases). CDR3 size: 13 residues. The germline CDR1 and CDR2 sequences are GTSNPN and SVGIG (reference sequence). The ends were cut back, 4 bases at V and 4 bases at J, with 13 bases in the middle. CDR3 coding DNA: TGTGCCTGGACCAACTCTGGAGGAGAGACCCAGTACTTC. As protein: CAWTNSGGETQYF.

A few counts support this clone. J is TRBJ1-1 and V is TRBV7-2; D ambiguous. Germline loops: CDR1 SGHTA, CDR2 FQGNSA. The CDR3 consists of 14 residues. V shed 3 bases and J shed 4 bases, with 12 bases lying between them. The CDR3 reads CASSFLTSRTEAFF. The DNA of the CDR3 is TGTGCCAGCAGCTTCCTGACAAGTCGCACTGAAGCTTTCTTT.

The chain has TRBV5-4 and TRBJ2-3; 9 bases are shared with TRBD2. CDR1 is SGHNT and CDR2 is YYREEE in the germline V gene (reference sequence). V gave up 1 base and J gave up 0 bases; unmatched junction bases: 3. CDR3 length: 16 amino acids. CDR3 in DNA: TGTGCCAGCAGCTTGTTACTAGCGGGTAGCACAGATACGCAGTATTTT. It encodes CASSLLLAGSTDTQYF.

This clone has a handful of counts. CDR3 DNA sequence: TGTGCCAGCAGTTTACCTAGCGGGGGGCAGGGAGATACGCAGTATTTT. Translating gives CASSLPSGGQGDTQYF. The genes are TRBV6-6 and TRBJ2-3; TRBD2 aligns across 11 bases. CDR1 is MNHNY, CDR2 SVGAGI, per germline (reference sequence). The CDR3 length is 16 residues. V gave up 4 bases and J gave up 5 bases; unmatched junction bases: 8.

This rearrangement joins TRBV10-1 to TRBJ2-5, with 7 positions matching TRBD1. The V segment lost 6 bases and the J segment 5 bases; nucleotides outside the gene matches: 9. This CDR3 comprises 14 residues. CDR1 WNHNN and CDR2 SYGVQD come from the germline V gene (reference sequence). CDR3 region: CASSTGQQGETQYF. CDR3 sequence (DNA): TGCGCCAGCAGCACGGGTCAACAGGGGGAGACCCAGTACTTC.

This clone was found a few times. This chain joins TRBV5-6 and TRBJ1-5, with D unclear. Germline CDR1 reads SGHDT; CDR2 reads YYEEEE. Trimming removed 0 bases from V and 6 bases from J, with 10 bases in between. The CDR3 runs 14 residues. The CDR3: CASSLVGSGQPQHF. CDR3 nucleotide sequence: TGTGCCAGCAGCTTGGTCGGATCCGGTCAGCCCCAGCATTTT.